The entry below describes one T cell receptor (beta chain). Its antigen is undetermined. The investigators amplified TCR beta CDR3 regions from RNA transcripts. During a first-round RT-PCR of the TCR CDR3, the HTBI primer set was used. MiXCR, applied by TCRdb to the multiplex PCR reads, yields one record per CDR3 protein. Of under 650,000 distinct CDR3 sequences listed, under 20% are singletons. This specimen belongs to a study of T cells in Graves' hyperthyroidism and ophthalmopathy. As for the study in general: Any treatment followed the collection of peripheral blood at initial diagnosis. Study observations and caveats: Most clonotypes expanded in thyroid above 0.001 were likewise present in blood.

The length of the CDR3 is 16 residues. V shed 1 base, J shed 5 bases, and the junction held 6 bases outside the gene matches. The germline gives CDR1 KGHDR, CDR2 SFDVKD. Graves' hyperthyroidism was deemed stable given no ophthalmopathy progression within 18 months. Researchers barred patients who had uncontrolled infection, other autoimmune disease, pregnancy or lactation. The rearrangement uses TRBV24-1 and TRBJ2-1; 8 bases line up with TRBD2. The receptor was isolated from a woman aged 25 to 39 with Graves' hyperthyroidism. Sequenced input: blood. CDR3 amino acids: CATSDFRTSTDNEQFF. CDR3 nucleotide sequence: TGTGCCACCAGTGATTTTCGGACTAGCACGGACAATGAGCAGTTCTTC.